This TCR beta chain comes out of a study of shared clonotypes between healthy human individuals. Looked up from germline, CDR1 is MDHEN and CDR2 is SYDVKM. With 5 bases clipped from V and 5 bases from J, the junction kept 5 bases outside the gene matches. CDR3 length: 13 amino acids. Points on this clone: Its antigen is as yet unknown.

Original analysis: Filtering differed since immunoSEQ provided only junctions, with no quality scores. The method was immunoSEQ multiplex PCR; TCRdb's version includes in-frame clones alone and lacks a portion of them. That table is the source of V, J and clone size, and D and trimming were worked out from the DNA. Found here are under 350,000 clones, around 87% of them singletons; the top ten hold about a sixth. General study results and limits: Large sequencing depth failed to make sorted-subset sequencing complete, rarefaction showed. What limited the represented genetic and exposure-history diversity was the small number of donors. Clonotype sharing across a few donors was observed for approximately 5% of naive CD4 clonotypes.

The clonotype was recovered from a man younger than 35 in good health. Sequenced material: memory CD8+ T cells sorted from blood. The sample's subset: CD45RO+ cells pooled with CCR7-negative TemRA cells. The chain has TRBV28 and TRBJ1-2; 7 nucleotides line up with TRBD1. The CDR3, as DNA: TGTGCCAGCAGTCCGGGACAGAAGTATGGCTACACCTTC. Protein product: CASSPGQKYGYTF.